The entry below describes one TCR beta chain. This sample was included in a study of cytomegalovirus exposure and HLA in healthy donors. Trimming removed 5 bases from V and 5 bases from J; junction bases left unmatched: 9. Germline V gene sequence: CDR1 SEHNR, CDR2 FQNEAQ (reference sequence). This CDR3 spans 16 amino acids. PCR used 60 Vbeta primers and 13 Jbeta primers. The assay was immunoSEQ multiplex PCR, and TCRdb's table has in-frame clones only and misses some. The top ten clones hold 7% to 9% of a sample with approximately 74,000 clones, roughly 76% of them seen once. The source of this sequence is a woman in her thirties or forties in good health and CMV-seronegative. This chain joins TRBV7-9 and TRBJ2-3; 11 positions agree with TRBD2. Specimen: PBMCs. The CDR3 loop reads CASSVLLAGAIDTQYF. CDR3 nucleotides: TGTGCCAGCAGCGTACTACTAGCGGGAGCTATAGATACGCAGTATTTT.